The 9 T cell receptor beta chains listed next were all sequenced from one sample in a study of shared clonotypes between healthy human individuals. Clones were sequenced by immunoSEQ multiplex PCR, and TCRdb holds only the in-frame ones, with some missing. The sample includes approximately 530,000 clones, 90% to 97% of them seen just once. The sequenced sample was naive CD4+ T cells sorted from blood. Specified subset: CD45RA+ positively selected. All receptors derive from a woman aged 25 to 45 in good health.

The chain uses TRBV11-3 and TRBJ2-1; D perhaps matches TRBD2 (6 bases). Trimming cost V 4 bases and J 2 bases, with 9 bases left between them. This CDR3 is 14 amino acids long. The germline V gene has CDR1 SGHNT and CDR2 YENEEA. The DNA for the CDR3 is TGTGCCAGCAGCTCGGGACTGGCCTACAATGAGCAGTTCTTC. As protein: CASSSGLAYNEQFF.

The V and J genes are TRBV6-5 and TRBJ2-7; 7 bases are a match to TRBD2. Germline V gene data show CDR1 as MNHEY and CDR2 as SVGAGI. The CDR3 has 13 amino acids. With V trimmed by 10 bases and J by 4 bases, 10 bases remained unmatched. The CDR3 here is CAISSGAGYEQYF. CDR3 nucleotide sequence: TGTGCCATCTCTTCGGGAGCGGGGTACGAGCAGTACTTC.

The chain is built from TRBV4-2 and TRBJ1-5; D is undetermined. The CDR3 has 17 amino acids. Trimming took off 0 bases at V and 1 base at J, with 13 bases between the two ends. Germline V lookup: CDR1 LGHNA, CDR2 YNFKEQ. CDR3 sequence reads: CASSQDPAPLSNQPQHF. The CDR3 DNA is TGTGCCAGCAGCCAAGATCCAGCCCCCCTCAGCAATCAGCCCCAGCATTTT.

The rearrangement links TRBV19 to TRBJ2-5; D gene unclear. Germline V CDR1 and CDR2: LNHDA, SQIVND (reference sequence). The V end was cut by 5 bases, the J end by 4 bases, with 17 bases between. The CDR3 runs to 15 residues. CDR3 bases: TGTGCCAGTAGTTATGGACCCGACCCTGGAGAGACCCAGTACTTC. Residues: CASSYGPDPGETQYF.

This chain joins TRBV5-1 and TRBJ2-5; 7 positions match TRBD2. The V gene's germline CDR1 is SGHRS and CDR2 YFSETQ. The CDR3 loop spans 13 amino acids. After removal of 2 bases from V and 4 bases from J, the junction contained 2 bases not matched to a gene. In nucleotides, the CDR3 is TGCGCCAGCAGCTTTGCGGGGGTAGAGACCCAGTACTTC. Its translation: CASSFAGVETQYF. The full variable domain, rest sourced from reference TRBV5-1 and TRBJ2-5, is KAGVTQTPRYLIKTRGQQVTLSCSPISGHRSVSWYQQTPGQGLQFLFEYFSETQRNKGNFPGRFSGRQFSNSRSEMNVSTLELGDSALYLCASSFAGVETQYFGPGTRLLVL.

The V and J genes are TRBV2 and TRBJ2-7; D might be TRBD2 (6 bases). The germline V gene encodes CDR1 SNHLY and CDR2 FYNNEI. The CDR3 length is 12 residues. V lost 6 bases, J lost 5 bases, and 11 bases lay in between. The CDR3 loop reads CASSAGQNEQYF. DNA of the CDR3: TGTGCCAGCAGCGCGGGGCAAAACGAGCAGTACTTC.

The chain's CDR3 is CASSKRTGNIQYF. CDR3 nucleotides: TGTGCCAGCAGTAAAAGGACGGGAAACATTCAGTACTTC. The genes are TRBV5-5 and TRBJ2-4; D remains unclear. Trimming removed 5 bases from V and 6 bases from J, with 12 bases in between. Germline CDR1 SGHKS, CDR2 YYEKEE (reference sequence). The CDR3 is made up of 13 amino acids.

The V call is TRBV11-2, the J call TRBJ2-2, with 13 bases that match TRBD2. The CDR3 totals 18 residues. Germline V gene data show CDR1 as SGHAT and CDR2 as FQNNGV. V shed 9 bases and J 4 bases; nucleotides not matched to a gene: 14. CDR3 sequence reads: CARAGRTSGSHCTGELFF. The CDR3 DNA sequence: TGTGCCAGGGCAGGGAGGACTAGCGGGAGTCATTGCACCGGGGAGCTGTTTTTT.

The genes are TRBV6-5 and TRBJ1-2; D gene unclear. The germline CDR1 and CDR2 sequences are MNHEY and SVGAGI. The CDR3 runs to 15 residues. The germline V and J ends were trimmed by 6 bases and 3 bases, with 17 bases remaining between them. The CDR3 spells CASRPTPNRYYGYTF. CDR3 DNA: TGTGCCAGCAGACCTACCCCTAACAGATACTATGGCTACACCTTC.